Listed here are 11 T cell receptor beta chains from one sample, sequenced in a study of T cell changes during pregnancy in multiple sclerosis. The table came from immunoSEQ multiplex PCR; TCRdb's copy has only in-frame clones and leaves some out. The data hold more than 30,000 clones, with about 87% observed a single time. The sample here was CD4+ T cells from peripheral blood mononuclear cells, taken before pregnancy. Receptor source: a female donor with multiple sclerosis, enrolled in a pregnancy study.

This sequence joins TRBV11-2 and TRBJ1-2; the D is unclear. Trimming pared 5 bases from V and 5 bases from J, leaving 9 bases between. The CDR3 consists of 12 residues. Per the germline V gene, CDR1 is SGHAT and CDR2 is FQNNGV. CDR3 amino acids: CASSRSGYGYTF. CDR3 sequence (DNA): TGTGCCAGCAGCCGGAGTGGATATGGCTACACCTTC. The full variable domain, rest sourced from reference TRBV11-2 and TRBJ1-2, is EAGVAQSPRYKIIEKRQSVAFWCNPISGHATLYWYQQILGQGPKLLIQFQNNGVVDDSQLPKDRFSAERLKGVDSTLKIQPAKLEDSAVYLCASSRSGYGYTFGSGTRLTVV.

The chain combines TRBV18 with TRBJ1-5; D unresolved. The CDR3 is 13 amino acids. Germline-derived CDR1 and CDR2 are KGHSH and LQKENI. V gave up 3 bases and J gave up 8 bases, with 11 bases separating them. In DNA form, the CDR3 reads TGTGCCAGCTCACCTGCTCAGGTGGAGCCCCAGCATTTT. It is translated as CASSPAQVEPQHF.

The rearrangement uses TRBV7-2 and TRBJ2-7; the D is unclear. The V gene lost 1 base and the J gene lost 0 bases, with 19 bases spanning the gap. Looked up from germline, CDR1 is SGHTA and CDR2 is FQGNSA. The CDR3 runs 18 residues. CDR3 DNA: TGTGCCAGCAGCTTAGATCTTCCACTAACCTTAGGCTCCTACGAGCAGTACTTC. This codes for CASSLDLPLTLGSYEQYF.

The genes are TRBV12-5 and TRBJ1-1; 10 bases fit TRBD1. This CDR3 contains 17 residues. V lost 4 bases to trimming and J lost 3 bases; unmatched junction nucleotides: 11. Per the germline V gene, CDR1 is LGHNT and CDR2 is FRNRAP. The CDR3 loop reads CASGSNRDRGVHTEAFF. DNA for the CDR3: TGTGCTAGTGGTTCTAACCGGGACAGGGGAGTTCACACTGAAGCTTTCTTT.

This chain connects TRBV18 to TRBJ1-2; TRBD1 might be the D (6 bases). V was clipped by 2 bases and J by 4 bases, with 11 bases between them. This CDR3 comprises 14 residues. Germline CDR1 KGHSH, CDR2 LQKENI. The CDR3 nucleotides read TGTGCCAGCTCACCATCGGGCAGGGGCTATGGCTACACCTTC. Translation: CASSPSGRGYGYTF. The variable domain in full, with the rest retrieved from reference TRBV18 and TRBJ1-2, is NAGVMQNPRHLVRRRGQEARLRCSPMKGHSHVYWYRQLPEEGLKFMVYLQKENIIDESGMPKERFSAEFPKEGPSILRIQQVVRGDSAAYFCASSPSGRGYGYTFGSGTRLTVV.

V and J are TRBV5-1 and TRBJ2-7, with D maybe TRBD1 (6 bases). CDR1 is SGHRS, CDR2 YFSETQ, per germline. The CDR3 sequence is 13 residues long. Trimming took off 1 base at V and 2 bases at J, with 7 bases between the two ends. CDR3 loop: CASSLWDTYEQYF. CDR3 sequence (DNA): TGCGCCAGCAGCTTGTGGGACACCTACGAGCAGTACTTC.

The chain couples TRBV6-6 to TRBJ2-2; 7 nucleotides line up with TRBD2. J gave up 6 bases and V 7 bases, and 5 bases lay outside the gene matches. This CDR3 is built from 13 residues. Looked up from germline, CDR1 is MNHNY and CDR2 is SVGAGI (reference sequence). The chain's CDR3 is CASTLAGAGELFF. The CDR3 bases are TGTGCCAGCACCCTGGCGGGGGCCGGGGAGCTGTTTTTT.

This rearrangement joins TRBV5-4 to TRBJ2-5; possibly TRBD1 for D (6 bases). The germline V and J ends were trimmed by 4 bases and 4 bases, with 14 bases remaining between them. Germline V gene data show CDR1 as SGHNT and CDR2 as YYREEE (reference sequence). This CDR3 comprises 14 residues. The CDR3 bases are TGTGCCAGCAGCCCAAAGACAGGCCGAGAGACCCAGTACTTC. The encoded protein is CASSPKTGRETQYF.

The chain carries TRBV5-1 and TRBJ2-7, with D unresolved. The CDR3 has 14 amino acids. CDR1 is SGHRS, CDR2 YFSETQ, per germline. The V end was cut by 3 bases, the J end by 1 base, with 11 bases between. Here the CDR3 DNA reads TGCGCCAGCAGCTCCCTTCCAGGATCCTACGAGCAGTACTTC. Its translation is CASSSLPGSYEQYF.

The CDR3 here is CATARLASNEQFF. The CDR3 DNA reads TGTGCCACCGCCAGACTAGCAAGCAATGAGCAGTTCTTC. V is TRBV19 and J is TRBJ2-1; 7 positions agree with TRBD2. Per the germline V gene, CDR1 is LNHDA and CDR2 is SQIVND (reference sequence). The CDR3 has 13 residues. The V segment lost 10 bases and the J segment 6 bases; nucleotides outside the gene matches: 9.

The chain has TRBV29-1 and TRBJ1-1; 7 nucleotides match TRBD1. The CDR3 sequence is 11 residues long. J was trimmed by 5 bases and V by 6 bases; bases with no gene match: 3. Germline CDR1 reads SQVTM; CDR2 reads ANQGSEA. The CDR3 sequence is CSVYRGTEAFF. The CDR3 DNA reads as TGCAGCGTATACAGGGGTACTGAAGCTTTCTTT.